This passage covers 22 T cell receptor beta chains from one sample sequenced in a study of T-cell memory formation after mild COVID-19. TCRdb processed the 5' RACE reads anew with MiXCR; each CDR3 protein has one entry. The sample includes 92,000 or so distinct CDR3 sequences, roughly 16% of them seen just once. The sample comprised PBMCs or a T cell subset sorted from them (not recorded which). The receptor set was obtained from a young man who had mild COVID-19 (a few samples of this study predate the infection). Cell type and time point are not known.

This chain joins TRBV10-3 and TRBJ2-3; maybe TRBD1 (5 bases). V was clipped by 7 bases and J by 6 bases, with 14 bases between them. CDR1 and CDR2 (germline): ENHRY, SYGVKD. This CDR3 region has 13 residues. The CDR3 here is CAITDGASDTQYF. The CDR3 nucleotides read TGTGCCATCACCGATGGGGCATCCGATACGCAGTATTTT.

The V and J genes are TRBV20-1 and TRBJ2-1, with D perhaps TRBD1 (6 bases). The CDR3 length is 12 residues. Germline loops: CDR1 DFQATT, CDR2 SNEGSKA (reference sequence). V was clipped by 6 bases and J by 7 bases, with 13 bases between them. The CDR3 sequence is CSADLGGNEQFF. CDR3 in DNA: TGCAGTGCGGACCTAGGGGGAAATGAGCAGTTCTTC.

This clonotype was seen more than once but under ten times. This chain uses TRBV10-3 with TRBJ2-3, with 9 bases aligning to TRBD1. CDR1 is ENHRY, CDR2 SYGVKD, per germline. The ends lost 6 bases at V and 4 bases at J; junction bases unmatched: 8. The CDR3 covers 15 residues. The CDR3 region has the DNA TGTGCCATCAGGACAGGGGGAGGTTATGCAGATACGCAGTATTTT. It codes for CAIRTGGGYADTQYF.

Worth noting for this clonotype: One end of the junction fails to match germline, which may point to a read error. The gene calls are TRBV6-2 or TRBV6-3 and TRBJ1-2; 8 bases are a match to TRBD1. The CDR3 is 14 amino acids. Germline assignment: CDR1 MNHEY and CDR2 SVGEGT. The CDR3 loop is CASSTDRVLPDSSF. As DNA, the CDR3 is TGTGCCAGCAGCACGGACAGGGTGCTCCCCGACTCATCCTTC.

The genes are TRBV12-5 and TRBJ1-2; TRBD1 might be the D (5 bases). The CDR3 length is 18 residues. Trimming stripped 0 bases from V and 0 bases from J, with 17 bases between. Per the germline V gene, CDR1 is LGHNT and CDR2 is FRNRAP. This CDR3 is CASGLVLWEQVTNYGYTF. The CDR3 nucleotides read TGTGCTAGTGGTTTGGTACTCTGGGAACAGGTGACTAACTATGGCTACACCTTC.

The CDR3 sequence: CASSRLAAPTDTQYF. The CDR3 bases are TGTGCCAGCAGTCGACTAGCGGCCCCCACAGATACGCAGTATTTT. The chain carries TRBV27 and TRBJ2-3; 9 nucleotides match TRBD2. The germline V gene encodes CDR1 MNHEY and CDR2 SMNVEV (reference sequence). Trimming cost V 5 bases and J 2 bases; bases outside gene matches: 5. The CDR3 has 15 residues.

The chain links TRBV12-3 or TRBV12-4 to TRBJ2-1; TRBD2 is a possible D gene (5 bases). There are 12 residues in the CDR3. Trimming removed 5 bases from V and 9 bases from J, with 11 bases in between. CDR3 nucleotide sequence: TGTGCCAGCAGTGTGGCCGGACTTGAGCAGTTCTTC. This sequence encodes CASSVAGLEQFF.

The rearrangement uses TRBV25-1 and TRBJ1-4; no firm D call. The V gene's germline CDR1 is MGHDK and CDR2 SYGVNS. This CDR3 has 14 residues. With 1 base removed from V and 7 bases from J, the gap between germline ends came to 10 bases. The CDR3 nucleotides read TGTGCCAGCAGTGAATTAGGAGTCGGTGAAAAACTGTTTTTT. It codes for CASSELGVGEKLFF.

In its sample, this clonotype was seen many times. V and J are TRBV29-1 and TRBJ2-1; 9 bases map to TRBD1. Trimming took 2 bases from V and 8 from J; bases not matched to a gene: 4. The CDR3 length is 13 residues. Germline-derived CDR1 and CDR2 are SQVTM and ANQGSEA. The DNA of the CDR3 is TGCAGCGTTGAACCCCGGGACAGGGATGAGCAGTTCTTC. Protein: CSVEPRDRDEQFF.

In its sample, this clonotype was seen a few times. V gene TRBV4-1 combines with J gene TRBJ2-2; TRBD1 is a possible D gene (5 bases). V was shortened by 2 bases and J by 4 bases, with 11 bases between the two germline ends. Germline values: CDR1 MGHRA, CDR2 YSYEKL. This CDR3 has 15 amino acids. The CDR3 nucleotides are TGCGCCAGCAGCCAAAGACAGTTGAGCACCGGGGAGCTGTTTTTT. Amino acid sequence: CASSQRQLSTGELFF.

Turning to this clonotype: Likely a read error: the CDR3 ends without its conserved phenylalanine or tryptophan. The J gene is TRBJ2-1, the V gene TRBV6-2 or TRBV6-3; 7 bases fit TRBD1. J was trimmed by 1 base and V by 5 bases; bases with no gene match: 5. The germline CDR1 and CDR2 sequences are MNHEY and SVGEGT. The CDR3 totals 15 residues. CDR3 amino acids: CASSLRQGSYNEQFL. CDR3 sequence (DNA): TGTGCCAGCAGTCTTCGACAGGGTTCCTACAATGAGCAGTTCCTC.

The chain recombines TRBV27 with TRBJ2-7; possible D gene TRBD1, 6 bases. V was trimmed by 7 bases and J by 3 bases, leaving 13 bases between them. Germline assignment: CDR1 MNHEY and CDR2 SMNVEV (reference sequence). CDR3 length: 13 residues. The CDR3 DNA reads TGTGCCAGCACCCCGAGGGACAACTACGAGCAGTACGTC. This translates into CASTPRDNYEQYV.

The chain employs TRBV7-8 and TRBJ2-7; D unclear. Between the trimmed V and J ends, which lost 0 bases and 3 bases, there was a span of 9 bases. Germline-derived CDR1 and CDR2 are SGHVS and FQNEAQ. CDR3 length: 14 residues. CDR3 in amino acids: CASSLAPVGYEQYV. For the CDR3, the DNA is TGTGCCAGCAGCTTAGCGCCGGTAGGCTACGAGCAGTACGTC.

This clonotype showed up many times. The gene calls are TRBV5-1 and TRBJ2-5; D is possibly TRBD2 (7 bases). Germline CDR1 is SGHRS and CDR2 is YFSETQ. Deletions cut 2 bases from V and 1 base from J, with 12 bases between. This CDR3 is built from 15 residues. For the CDR3, the DNA is TGCGCCAGCAGCTTCGAGGGGGGGGTCCAAGAGACCCAGTACTTC. It yields the protein CASSFEGGVQETQYF.

The chain recombines TRBV5-5 with TRBJ2-7; D is uncertain. The germline CDR1 and CDR2 sequences are SGHKS and YYEKEE (reference sequence). The length of the CDR3 is 15 residues. V was clipped by 0 bases and J by 5 bases, with 15 bases between them. This chain's CDR3 is CASSLELAVGHEQYV. As DNA, the CDR3 is TGTGCCAGCAGCTTGGAATTGGCAGTCGGCCACGAGCAGTACGTC.

V and J are TRBV7-2 and TRBJ1-5, with 11 bases matching TRBD1. Germline trimming cut 5 bases from V and 4 bases from J; bases unmatched to any gene: 7. This CDR3 comprises 16 residues. Germline V gene lookup returns CDR1 SGHTA and CDR2 FQGNSA. DNA for the CDR3: TGTGCCAGCAGCCCCCCGGGGACAGGGGGAAATCAGCCCCAGCATTTT. This sequence encodes CASSPPGTGGNQPQHF.

This clonotype was counted once. The CDR3 nucleotides are TGTGCCACCACCTGGTTAGCGGGGGAAGAGACCCAGTACTTC. Residues: CATTWLAGEETQYF. The genes are TRBV7-2 and TRBJ2-5, with 9 bases fitting TRBD2. The junction had 9 bases not matched to a gene; V was cut back by 10 bases and J by 3 bases. This CDR3 contains 14 residues. The germline V gene encodes CDR1 SGHTA and CDR2 FQGNSA.

This clonotype was detected many times. CDR3 DNA: TGTGCCAGCAGCCAAAACAGGCGACCCTACGAGCAGTACTTC. Protein: CASSQNRRPYEQYF. The J gene is TRBJ2-7, the V gene TRBV7-6; D is possibly TRBD1 (5 bases). The germline V gene has CDR1 SGHVS and CDR2 FNYEAQ. The CDR3 extends over 14 amino acids. Trimming removed 5 bases from V and 2 bases from J, with 13 bases in between.

The CDR3 sequence: CASEGVSRAQYF. CDR3 bases: TGCGCCAGCGAGGGGGTGTCCCGGGCGCAGTATTTT. The gene calls are TRBV10-2 and TRBJ2-3; the D gene is possibly TRBD1 (6 bases). Germline V gene data show CDR1 as WSHSY and CDR2 as SAAADI. Trimming stripped 8 bases from V and 10 bases from J, with 16 bases between. CDR3 size: 12 residues.

This clonotype was counted a few times. The gene calls are TRBV6-2 or TRBV6-3 and TRBJ2-1, with D maybe TRBD2 (6 bases). The CDR3 runs to 16 residues. Trimming took off 0 bases at V and 7 bases at J, with 16 bases between the two ends. Germline CDR1 reads MNHEY; CDR2 reads SVGEGT. In DNA form, the CDR3 reads TGTGCCAGCAGTTACTCTCGGGACTTTGGCGTTAATGAGCAGTTCTTC. This encodes CASSYSRDFGVNEQFF.

V and J are TRBV29-1 and TRBJ2-3; D remains ambiguous. The CDR3 is 14 amino acids. Germline V lookup: CDR1 SQVTM, CDR2 ANQGSEA. The V and J ends lost 0 bases and 0 bases respectively, with 7 bases between them. CDR3: CSVEDPGSTDTQYF. CDR3 in DNA: TGCAGCGTTGAAGATCCAGGCAGCACAGATACGCAGTATTTT.

This clonotype was detected only a few times. The chain couples TRBV28 to TRBJ2-3; 7 bases line up with TRBD1. Germline-derived CDR1 and CDR2 are MDHEN and SYDVKM. CDR3 length: 15 amino acids. Losses at the gene ends were 5 bases for V and 0 bases for J; bases not matched to a gene: 5. CDR3 amino acids: CASSPGQASTDTQYF. CDR3 in DNA: TGTGCCAGCAGTCCAGGACAGGCGAGCACAGATACGCAGTATTTT.